This T cell receptor beta chain emerged from a study of blood T cell repertoires in COVID-19. The repertoire was sequenced with immunoSEQ multiplex PCR; TCRdb's copy has only in-frame clones and lacks some. The table lists about 110,000 clones, just over 90% of them singletons, with around 1.2% in the top ten. The CDR3 sequence is 14 residues long. V was pared by 2 bases and J by 7 bases, with 9 bases between. Germline V lookup: CDR1 SGHVS, CDR2 FQNEAQ. The TCR comes from a woman in her 30s with acute or convalescent COVID-19. What was sequenced was peripheral blood. The rearrangement links TRBV7-8 to TRBJ1-6, with D tentatively TRBD1 (5 bases). The CDR3 protein is CASSLRAGNSPLHF. Written as DNA, the CDR3 is TGTGCCAGCAGCTTAAGGGCAGGGAATTCACCCCTCCACTTT.